A single sample is the source of the 15 T cell receptor beta chains below, sequenced in a study of technical replicates of blood from a few donors. Generated by immunoSEQ multiplex PCR, the TCRdb table keeps only in-frame clones and is missing some. Of about 89,000 clones in the sample, 94% were seen once. Material for sequencing was T cells isolated from PBMCs. The receptor source for this set is a human donor in good health.

The chain recombines TRBV10-1 with TRBJ2-1, with 11 bases matching TRBD1. V shed 6 bases, J shed 3 bases, and the junction held 10 bases outside the gene matches. The CDR3 is 17 amino acids. Germline V gives CDR1 WNHNN, CDR2 SYGVQD (reference sequence). This CDR3 reads CASRGTGTGGHYNEQFF. DNA of the CDR3: TGCGCCAGCAGAGGAACCGGGACAGGGGGGCACTACAATGAGCAGTTCTTC.

CDR3 nucleotide sequence: TGCAGTGCTATCAGGAGCGGGGAGCAGTTCTTC. It encodes CSAIRSGEQFF. The chain joins TRBV20-1 to TRBJ2-1, with D possibly matching TRBD2 (6 bases). The V end lost 4 bases, the J end lost 10 bases, and 11 bases lay between the germline ends. The CDR3 runs to 11 residues. The germline CDR1 and CDR2 sequences are DFQATT and SNEGSKA (reference sequence).

The J gene is TRBJ2-1, the V gene TRBV28; 7 nucleotides agree with TRBD2. J lost 5 bases, V lost 6 bases, and 10 bases had no gene match. Germline CDR1 is MDHEN and CDR2 is SYDVKM. The CDR3 sequence is 15 residues long. The CDR3 protein is CASRSNWGGHNEQFF. The CDR3 DNA reads TGTGCCAGCAGGTCGAATTGGGGGGGACACAATGAGCAGTTCTTC.

In this sample, this clone turned up a few times. The CDR3 loop is CATVDRGTANEKLFF. The CDR3 DNA reads as TGTGCCACTGTGGACAGGGGGACGGCTAATGAAAAACTGTTTTTT. The rearrangement links TRBV15 to TRBJ1-4; 10 bases agree with TRBD1. V lost 9 bases, J lost 3 bases, and 7 bases stayed unmatched. Germline V gene sequence: CDR1 LNHNV, CDR2 YYDKDF (reference sequence). The CDR3 loop spans 15 amino acids.

The CDR3 DNA follows: TGCGCCAGCAGCGAAATAGCGGGACCGACAGATACGCAGTATTTT. As protein: CASSEIAGPTDTQYF. This chain uses TRBV5-1 with TRBJ2-3; 8 bases align to TRBD2. Germline V CDR1 and CDR2: SGHRS, YFSETQ. The V segment lost 4 bases and the J segment 3 bases; nucleotides outside the gene matches: 7. The CDR3 covers 15 residues.

V gene TRBV11-2 combines with J gene TRBJ2-3, with a tentative D call TRBD2 (6 bases). This CDR3 contains 16 residues. Trimming took 1 base from V and 0 from J, leaving 11 bases between them. Germline V gene sequence: CDR1 SGHAT, CDR2 FQNNGV. The CDR3 sequence is CASSLVGGASTDTQYF. CDR3 coding DNA: TGTGCCAGCAGCTTAGTCGGCGGGGCAAGCACAGATACGCAGTATTTT.

This clone was seen a single time. V gene TRBV7-9 combines with J gene TRBJ1-3; D remains ambiguous. Germline values: CDR1 SEHNR, CDR2 FQNEAQ (reference sequence). The CDR3 covers 16 residues. V lost 5 bases, J lost 6 bases, and 20 bases lay in between. CDR3 amino acids: CASSNSTGKLANTIYF. As DNA, the CDR3 is TGTGCCAGCAGCAACTCGACGGGAAAACTGGCAAACACCATATATTTT.

V usage is TRBV28 and J usage is TRBJ2-1; D is uncertain. V was clipped by 3 bases and J by 5 bases, with 11 bases between them. CDR3 length equals 14 residues. Germline V gives CDR1 MDHEN, CDR2 SYDVKM. This CDR3 is CASSFLGTDNEQFF. CDR3 coding DNA: TGTGCCAGCAGTTTTCTTGGCACAGACAATGAGCAGTTCTTC.

The chain carries TRBV5-1 and TRBJ2-1, with 8 nucleotides matching TRBD1. The CDR3 contains 15 residues. Trimming at V came to 7 bases and at J to 8 bases, leaving 14 bases not matched to a gene. CDR1 is SGHRS, CDR2 YFSETQ, per germline. CDR3 bases: TGCGCCAGCTCCTGGGGGGTGACAGGGGCGGATGAGCAGTTCTTC. Amino acid sequence: CASSWGVTGADEQFF.

DNA for the CDR3: TGCGCCAGCAGCTGGTCCGGGACAAGTTATGGCTACACCTTC. Protein: CASSWSGTSYGYTF. This chain links TRBV5-1 with TRBJ1-2; tentative D call: TRBD1 (6 bases). The V end lost 3 bases, the J end lost 5 bases, and 14 bases lay between the germline ends. The germline V gene has CDR1 SGHRS and CDR2 YFSETQ. The CDR3 is 14 residues long.

The rearrangement links TRBV28 to TRBJ2-5, with 9 bases identical to TRBD2. Gene TRBJ2-7 matches the end of the DNA better, so the J call may be wrong. The CDR3 loop spans 15 amino acids. Germline CDR1 is MDHEN and CDR2 is SYDVKM. CDR3 region: CASSVISGSSYEQYF. For the CDR3, the DNA is TGTGCCAGCAGTGTGATTAGCGGGAGCTCCTACGAGCAGTACTTC.

The chain has TRBV7-9 and TRBJ2-5, with TRBD2 matching 9 bases. CDR3 length: 19 amino acids. The germline V gene has CDR1 SEHNR and CDR2 FQNEAQ (reference sequence). V lost 3 bases to trimming and J lost 5 bases; unmatched junction nucleotides: 19. As DNA, the CDR3 is TGTGCCAGCAGCTTCCTCCAAGCTGAAAAGCGGGGGGTATGGGAGACCCAGTACTTC. Protein: CASSFLQAEKRGVWETQYF.

The chain links TRBV28 to TRBJ1-2; weak D call: TRBD1 (5 bases). The germline gives CDR1 MDHEN, CDR2 SYDVKM. The CDR3 is 13 residues long. V was cut by 6 bases and J by 5 bases, with 13 bases left in between. In DNA, the CDR3 is TGTGCCAGCAGCGGTACCAGGGTATATGGCTACACCTTC. It encodes CASSGTRVYGYTF.

The rearrangement joins TRBV27 to TRBJ1-3; no clear D gene. The germline V gene encodes CDR1 MNHEY and CDR2 SMNVEV (reference sequence). This CDR3 is built from 15 residues. With 2 bases removed from V and 0 bases from J, the gap between germline ends came to 8 bases. The CDR3 nucleotides read TGTGCCAGCAGTTTACAACGGGTCTCTGGAAACACCATATATTTT. The encoded protein is CASSLQRVSGNTIYF.

The V gene is TRBV11-2, the J gene TRBJ1-1; 12 nucleotides agree with TRBD1. Trimming took 4 bases from V and 1 from J; bases not matched to a gene: 13. Germline CDR1 is SGHAT and CDR2 is FQNNGV. The length of the CDR3 is 19 residues. The CDR3 sequence: CASSSLPGQGARGNTEAFF. DNA of the CDR3: TGTGCCAGCAGCTCATTACCGGGACAGGGGGCGCGCGGGAACACTGAAGCTTTCTTT.